This T cell receptor (beta chain) is drawn from a study of shared clonotypes between healthy human individuals. Worth noting for this clone: Its antigen remains unidentified.

Study results and caveats: Non-shared clonotypes were found to have lower generation probabilities than the clonotypes that were shared by all four of the sorted-subset donors.

Sequenced by immunoSEQ multiplex PCR; TCRdb stores in-frame clones only, minus some. The sample shows 1.6 million or so clones, about 98.5% of them seen only once. Healthy HIV-negative adults without recent acute infections or vaccinations served as donors. This CDR3 has 13 amino acids. CDR1 SGHTA and CDR2 FQGNSA come from the germline V gene. V was trimmed by 4 bases and J by 6 bases, leaving 10 bases between them. The sequence was obtained from a man aged 25 to 45 in good health. Material: naive CD4+ T cells sorted from blood. Subset in this sample: CD45RA+ positively selected. V is TRBV7-2 and J is TRBJ2-4; D unresolved. CDR3 DNA: TGTGCCAGCAGCTCCGGACCGGGAAACATTCAGTACTTC. Protein product: CASSSGPGNIQYF.